One and the same sample provided the 3 T cell receptor beta chains below, sequenced in a study of blood T cells in healthy people across ages (dated by TCRdb to 2015 to 2017). Receptors were amplified or captured by 5' RACE. Sequencing was carried out with an Illumina HiSeq 2500. A second roughly 6 to 11 cycle PCR used a sample-barcoded 5' primer and a J-beta primer mix. Using fastp trimming at Q25 and MiXCR clonotype assembly, TCRdb reanalyzed the public sequencing data and kept in-frame beta chains. Duplicate CDR3 protein sequences are folded into a single record with the most common DNA and genes. In all, the sample holds hundreds of thousands of distinct CDR3 sequences, and about 61% of those were seen once. The top ten hold about a quarter of the sample. Sequences were obtained from blood. All receptors come from a man in his forties in good health.

This clonotype was detected only a few times. This chain joins TRBV6-5 and TRBJ2-7, with D possibly being TRBD2 (5 bases). The CDR3 totals 15 residues. Trimming cost V 2 bases and J 3 bases, with 14 bases left between them. Germline V gives CDR1 MNHEY, CDR2 SVGAGI. The CDR3 reads CASSYAERFRYEQYF. In DNA, the CDR3 is TGTGCCAGCAGTTACGCGGAGCGGTTCCGCTACGAGCAGTACTTC.

This clonotype was recorded at least ten times. The chain combines TRBV29-1 with TRBJ2-7; perhaps TRBD1 as D (5 bases). The germline V gene has CDR1 SQVTM and CDR2 ANQGSEA. The CDR3 extends over 14 amino acids. V was shortened by 5 bases and J by 6 bases, with 20 bases between the two germline ends. CDR3 residues: CSVNPQGRQGEQYF. The CDR3 DNA sequence: TGCAGCGTTAACCCTCAGGGAAGGCAGGGCGAGCAGTACTTC.

This clonotype was observed a single time. J is TRBJ2-7 and V is TRBV4-3, with 9 bases aligning to TRBD1. CDR1 and CDR2 (germline): LGHNA, YSLEER. The CDR3 is made up of 18 amino acids. Trimming cost V 3 bases and J 2 bases; bases outside gene matches: 14. The chain's CDR3 is CASSHSFGGTGLAYEQYF. The CDR3 bases are TGCGCCAGCAGCCATTCTTTCGGTGGGACAGGGCTGGCCTACGAGCAGTACTTC.